This TCR beta chain was recovered during a study of blood T cell repertoires in COVID-19. Study-wide background: Material from acute and convalescent COVID-19 was sourced from the United States, Italy and Spain. In each case, the material was cDNA or gDNA derived from T cells, B-cell-depleted T cells, or PBMCs.

As handled by the study authors: Nucleated cell number was recorded as an estimate derived from reference gene primer amplification. Data came from immunoSEQ multiplex PCR; TCRdb stores just in-frame clones and leaves some out. The V and J calls and clone size come from that table; D and trimming were worked out from the DNA. Of some 240,000 clones detected, approximately 91% appear once; the ten largest clones hold under 7%. The CDR3 contains 19 residues. After removal of 0 bases from V and 0 bases from J, the junction contained 10 bases not matched to a gene. Germline lookup yields CDR1 LGHDT and CDR2 YNNKEL (reference sequence). This clone was seen more than once but under ten times.

Sequencing was carried out using peripheral blood. The receptor was isolated from a man between 60 and 75 years old who had recovered from COVID-19. V is TRBV3-1 (or the pseudogene TRBV3-2) and J is TRBJ1-2, with 10 bases matching TRBD1. The CDR3: CASSQEYPGQGTSNYGYTF. CDR3 in DNA: TGTGCCAGCAGCCAAGAGTATCCGGGACAGGGGACTTCTAACTATGGCTACACCTTC.